The 12 T cell receptor beta chains below were found in one sample sequenced in a study of monozygotic twins with cystic fibrosis (dated by TCRdb to the early 2020s). Libraries were made using the immunoSEQ multiplex PCR assay. Held by TCRdb, this immuneACCESS table contains in-frame sequences only and omits some clones. Under half of the omission traces to an unresolved V gene where checked; the cause of the rest is unknown. Present in this sample are 15,000 to 20,000 clones, about 90% of which were seen just once. The top ten hold roughly 1.5% of the sample. The sequencing input was blood. The receptors derive from a girl under 10 years old with cystic fibrosis.

This sequence joins TRBV7-3 and TRBJ2-1; 8 positions agree with TRBD1. In germline, CDR1 is SGHTA, CDR2 FQGTGA. Losses at the gene ends were 5 bases for V and 5 bases for J; bases not matched to a gene: 5. The CDR3 extends over 14 amino acids. The chain's CDR3 is CASSAGTGNNEQFF. The CDR3 DNA is TGTGCCAGCAGCGCCGGGACAGGCAACAATGAGCAGTTCTTC. The variable domain in full, completed from reference TRBV7-3 and TRBJ2-1, reads GAGVSQTPSNKVTEKGKYVELRCDPISGHTALYWYRQSLGQGPEFLIYFQGTGAADDSGLPNDRFFAVRPEGSVSTLKIQRTERGDSAVYLCASSAGTGNNEQFFGPGTRLTVL.

The chain links TRBV9 to TRBJ2-2; 12 bases line up with TRBD2. V lost 4 bases to trimming and J lost 7 bases; unmatched junction nucleotides: 11. The germline V gene encodes CDR1 SGDLS and CDR2 YYNGEE. This CDR3 contains 17 residues. The chain's CDR3 is CASSLTPSGRAVGELFF. The CDR3 bases are TGTGCCAGCAGCCTGACTCCTAGCGGGAGGGCAGTCGGGGAGCTGTTTTTT. The full variable domain, its missing parts supplied by reference TRBV9 and TRBJ2-2, is DSGVTQTPKHLITATGQRVTLRCSPRSGDLSVYWYQQSLDQGLQFLIQYYNGEERAKGNILERFSAQQFPDLHSELNLSSLELGDSALYFCASSLTPSGRAVGELFFGEGSRLTVL.

The gene calls are TRBV2 and TRBJ1-5; the D is unclear. This CDR3 has 15 residues. The ends were cut back, 1 base at V and 0 bases at J, with 7 bases in the middle. Germline values: CDR1 SNHLY, CDR2 FYNNEI. The CDR3 region is CASSEEAASNQPQHF. In nucleotides, the CDR3 is TGTGCCAGCAGTGAAGAGGCAGCTAGCAATCAGCCCCAGCATTTT.

The chain joins TRBV7-2 to TRBJ2-3; D call uncertain. This CDR3 region has 14 residues. The germline CDR1 and CDR2 sequences are SGHTA and FQGNSA. V lost 1 base and J lost 0, with 5 bases in between. For the CDR3, the DNA is TGTGCCAGCAGCTTAGGGATTAGCACAGATACGCAGTATTTT. Translating gives CASSLGISTDTQYF.

This sequence joins TRBV6-5 and TRBJ1-6; D uncertain. Trimming took 6 bases from V and 5 from J, leaving 11 bases between them. Per the germline V gene, CDR1 is MNHEY and CDR2 is SVGAGI. The CDR3 length is 14 residues. Here the CDR3 DNA reads TGTGCCAGCAGCCCCCGACAAAATAATTCACCCCTCCACTTT. Its translation is CASSPRQNNSPLHF.

This clone was observed a single time. This rearrangement joins TRBV27 to TRBJ2-3; D remains ambiguous. Germline V lookup: CDR1 MNHEY, CDR2 SMNVEV (reference sequence). V was cut by 6 bases and J by 6 bases, with 16 bases left in between. CDR3 size: 14 residues. Written as DNA, the CDR3 is TGTGCCAGCAGCTACCCAGGAGTCCCCGATACGCAGTATTTT. It yields the protein CASSYPGVPDTQYF.

This chain joins TRBV7-9 and TRBJ1-2, with unresolved D. This CDR3 region has 12 residues. Germline CDR1 SEHNR, CDR2 FQNEAQ (reference sequence). The V gene lost 1 base and the J gene lost 6 bases, with 6 bases spanning the gap. The CDR3: CASSLGSDGYTF. The CDR3 nucleotides are TGTGCCAGCAGCTTAGGGAGTGATGGCTACACCTTC.

This chain joins TRBV10-2 and TRBJ2-1, with a tentative D call TRBD2 (6 bases). Per germline, CDR1 WSHSY and CDR2 SAAADI. The CDR3 runs 18 residues. Between the trimmed V and J ends, which lost 0 bases and 0 bases, there was a span of 15 bases. The CDR3 sequence is CASSESLLAQSSYNEQFF. CDR3 in DNA: TGCGCCAGCAGTGAGTCCCTTCTAGCGCAGAGCTCCTACAATGAGCAGTTCTTC.

This clone is a singleton in its sample. The chain links TRBV7-2 to TRBJ2-2, with TRBD2 matching over 14 bases. Germline V gene lookup returns CDR1 SGHTA and CDR2 FQGNSA. CDR3 length: 18 amino acids. The V and J ends lost 3 bases and 5 bases, in that order; junction bases with no gene match: 8. This CDR3 reads CASSLTSGRAQGTGELFF. Here the CDR3 DNA reads TGTGCCAGCAGCTTGACTAGCGGGAGGGCCCAGGGAACCGGGGAGCTGTTTTTT.

The chain couples TRBV9 to TRBJ1-2; possibly TRBD1 for D (6 bases). Germline V gene data show CDR1 as SGDLS and CDR2 as YYNGEE. CDR3 length: 16 residues. V lost 4 bases and J lost 3, with 19 bases in between. CDR3 amino acids: CASSSRGQGLDYGYTF. CDR3 in DNA: TGTGCCAGCAGCTCCCGGGGGCAGGGATTGGACTATGGCTACACCTTC.

The chain employs TRBV29-1 and TRBJ2-1, with 7 bases lining up with TRBD1. The CDR3 spans 11 residues. Germline CDR1 reads SQVTM; CDR2 reads ANQGSEA. Trimming took 7 bases from V and 6 from J; bases not matched to a gene: 3. The DNA of the CDR3 is TGCAGCGGCGCAGGGGGCAATGAGCAGTTCTTC. Its protein product is CSGAGGNEQFF.

The V gene is TRBV5-1, the J gene TRBJ2-5; D possibly corresponds to TRBD2 (6 bases). V shed 4 bases and J shed 7 bases, with 17 bases lying between them. Germline V gives CDR1 SGHRS, CDR2 YFSETQ. This CDR3 spans 14 amino acids. DNA for the CDR3: TGCGCCAGCAGCAATTTCGGGGGAGAAGGGACCCAGTACTTC. Protein product: CASSNFGGEGTQYF.